The following is a T cell receptor beta chain sequence with its context. The source of the sample is a study of shared clonotypes between healthy human individuals. For the study at large: The study used three CD4 naive, three CD4 memory, two CD8 naive and one CD8 memory plate per donor.

Generated by immunoSEQ multiplex PCR, the TCRdb table keeps only in-frame clones and is missing some. This table has around 700,000 clones, 73% appearing once. Germline V gene data show CDR1 as WSHSY and CDR2 as SAAADI. V lost 10 bases and J 5 bases, leaving 14 bases between the germline ends. The length of the CDR3 is 12 residues. The sequence was collected from a woman aged 25 to 39 in good health. The V gene is TRBV10-2, the J gene TRBJ1-2; TRBD1 might be the D (6 bases). Sequencing input: memory CD4+ T cells sorted from blood. Subset of the sample: CD45RA-negative fraction. CDR3 sequence reads: CAIRQDPYGYTF. In nucleotides, the CDR3 is TGCGCCATACGACAGGACCCTTATGGCTACACCTTC.